This T cell receptor (beta chain) stems from a study of beta chain features in type 1 diabetes. Study-wide points: VDJ junctions from type 1 diabetes patients carried fewer insertions and larger deletions. Shortening of TCRB CDR3s, moderate but significant, appeared in all four CD4+ subsets of Type 1 diabetes patients. Sequencing the cDNA could make cells with high TCR expression show up more than they should.

This CDR3 has 13 amino acids. After removal of 5 bases from V and 10 bases from J, the junction contained 8 bases not matched to a gene. Per the germline V gene, CDR1 is MNHNY and CDR2 is SVGAGI (reference sequence). Sequencing targeted expressed TCRB transcripts, as all isolated RNA had been reverse transcribed. TCRdb's table, derived via immunoSEQ multiplex PCR, lists solely in-frame clones and lacks some. This sample has some 350,000 clones, with around 10% found just once. This clone was counted a few times. Its antigen remains unidentified. V gene TRBV6-6 combines with J gene TRBJ2-1; 7 nucleotides match TRBD2. The sample consisted of central memory CD4+ T cells from blood. The receptor's source is a man under 40 with type 1 diabetes. The CDR3 loop is CASSPTLAKEQFF. CDR3 bases: TGTGCCAGCAGTCCTACACTAGCGAAAGAGCAGTTCTTC.